The source of this TCR beta chain is a study of B cell selection in AIRE deficiency. Assay: immunoSEQ multiplex PCR; the TCRdb copy retains only in-frame clones and omits some. The repertoire holds about 21,000 clones, with approximately 94% as singletons. The ends lost 10 bases at V and 6 bases at J; junction bases unmatched: 10. The CDR3 totals 13 residues. Germline CDR1 reads SGHAT; CDR2 reads FQDESV (reference sequence). Regulatory T cells were sorted as CD4+CD25hiCD127low/negative cells. Worth noting for this clone: Antigen: not known.

General study results and limits: With only TCRbeta sequenced, about 40% of shared healthy Treg sequences overlapped Tconv. Shorter CDR3s marked shared Treg sequences, biased toward few non-templated insertions. Patient Tconv cells held around a third of Treg sequences shared by healthy donors. Healthy donors alone shared 30% to 35% of 4,000 or so Treg sequences; patients alone around 8.5%.

Sequenced material: Tregs sorted from PBMCs. The V and J genes are TRBV11-1 and TRBJ2-3, with 7 positions matching TRBD2. The clonotype comes from a human donor with AIRE deficiency. DNA for the CDR3: TGTGCCACAAGGACTAGACCGACGGATACGCAGTATTTT. It encodes CATRTRPTDTQYF.